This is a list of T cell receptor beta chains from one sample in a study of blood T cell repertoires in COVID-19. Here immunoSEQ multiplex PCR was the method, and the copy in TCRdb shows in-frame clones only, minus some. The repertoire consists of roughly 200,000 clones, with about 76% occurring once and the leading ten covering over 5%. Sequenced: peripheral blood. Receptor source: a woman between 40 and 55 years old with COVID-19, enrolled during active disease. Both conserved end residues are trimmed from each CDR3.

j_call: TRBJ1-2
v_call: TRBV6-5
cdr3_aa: ASSSSPGVYGYT

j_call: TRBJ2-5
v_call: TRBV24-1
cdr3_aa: ATSDAGQGSVETQY

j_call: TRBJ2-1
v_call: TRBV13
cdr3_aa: ASSAFPGQGANEQF

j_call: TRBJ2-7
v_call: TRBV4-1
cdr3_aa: ASSQAAGLASTYEQY

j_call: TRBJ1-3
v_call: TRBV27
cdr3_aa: ASSLWARGGNTIY

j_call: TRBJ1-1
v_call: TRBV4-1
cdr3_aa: ASSQTPGTGDTEAF

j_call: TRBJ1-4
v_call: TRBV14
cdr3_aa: ASSKATGGNNEKLF

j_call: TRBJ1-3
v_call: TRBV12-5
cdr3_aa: ASGWHNGNTIY

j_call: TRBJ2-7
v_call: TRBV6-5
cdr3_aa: AISAGESHEQY

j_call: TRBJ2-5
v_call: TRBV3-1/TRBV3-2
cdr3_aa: ASSPRRRETQY

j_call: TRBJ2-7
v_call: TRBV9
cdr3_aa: ASSVDPGPSGEQY

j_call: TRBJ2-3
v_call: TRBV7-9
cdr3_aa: ASSLNGRVFTDTQY

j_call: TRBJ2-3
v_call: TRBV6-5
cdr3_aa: ASSLAGGPWDTQY

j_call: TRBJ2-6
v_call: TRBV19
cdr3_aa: ASSRQQGITGANVLT

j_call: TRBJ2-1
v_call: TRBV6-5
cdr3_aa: ASSYDGGGNEQF

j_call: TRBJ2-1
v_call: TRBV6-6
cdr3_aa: ASIRGLDRHEQF

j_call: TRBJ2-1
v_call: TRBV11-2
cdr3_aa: ASSLQREYHNEQF

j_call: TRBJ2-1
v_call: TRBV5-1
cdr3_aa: ASSFETSGRGEQF

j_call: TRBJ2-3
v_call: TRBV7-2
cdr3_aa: ASSLMTDTQY

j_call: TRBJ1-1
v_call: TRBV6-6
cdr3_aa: ASSLQGWGNTEAF

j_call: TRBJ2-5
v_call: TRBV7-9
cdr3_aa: ASSSELAGGEETQY

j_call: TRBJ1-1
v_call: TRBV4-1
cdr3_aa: ASSGQQGVGTEAF

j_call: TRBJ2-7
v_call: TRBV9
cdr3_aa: ASSVGRDYEQY

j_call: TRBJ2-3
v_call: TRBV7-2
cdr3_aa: ASSYRLAGETDTQY

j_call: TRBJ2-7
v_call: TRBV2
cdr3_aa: ASSAGPGGEQY

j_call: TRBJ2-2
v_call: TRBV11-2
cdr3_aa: ASSLSSGTGELF

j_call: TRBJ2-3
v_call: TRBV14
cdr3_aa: ASKKGISTDTQY

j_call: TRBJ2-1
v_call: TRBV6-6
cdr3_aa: ASSQLGLEQF

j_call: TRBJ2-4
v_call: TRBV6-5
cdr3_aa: ASKSTGTPLY

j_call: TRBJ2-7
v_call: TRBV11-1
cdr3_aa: ASSRDRTAFYEQY

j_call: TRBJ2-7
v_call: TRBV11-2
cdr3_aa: ASSPTTGAEQY

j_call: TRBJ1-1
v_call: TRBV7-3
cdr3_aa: ASSPQTGTEAF

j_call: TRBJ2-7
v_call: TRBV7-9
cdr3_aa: ASSLEGSGGYEQY

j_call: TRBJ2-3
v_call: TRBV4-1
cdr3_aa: ASSQLGLAGATDTQY

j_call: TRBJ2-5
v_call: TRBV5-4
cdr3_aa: ASSSLKLEETQY

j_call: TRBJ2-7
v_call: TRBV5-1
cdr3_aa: ASLFSGRSSYEQY

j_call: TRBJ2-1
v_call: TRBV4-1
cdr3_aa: ASSLQASYNEQF

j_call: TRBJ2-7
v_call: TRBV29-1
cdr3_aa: SVGAGYEQY

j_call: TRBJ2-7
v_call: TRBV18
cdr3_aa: ASSATGTSGYEQY

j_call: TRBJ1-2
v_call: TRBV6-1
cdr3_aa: ASSEGTGNYGYT

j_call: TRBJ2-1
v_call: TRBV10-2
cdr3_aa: ASSFSGTTYNEQF

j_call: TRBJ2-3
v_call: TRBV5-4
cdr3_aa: ASSIDRGITDTQY

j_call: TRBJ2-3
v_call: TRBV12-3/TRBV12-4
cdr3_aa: ASSLLSGDTQY

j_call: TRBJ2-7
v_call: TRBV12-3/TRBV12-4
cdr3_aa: ASKRTRHGEQY

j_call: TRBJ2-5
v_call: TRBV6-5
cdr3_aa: ASSQVSQETQY

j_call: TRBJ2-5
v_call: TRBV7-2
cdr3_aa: ASSLGGGSETQY

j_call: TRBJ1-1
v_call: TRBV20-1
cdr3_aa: SVGRNTEAF

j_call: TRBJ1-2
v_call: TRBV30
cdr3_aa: AWRNPDPLAPYGYT

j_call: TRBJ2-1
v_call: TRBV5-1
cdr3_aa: ASSLGPGTTYNEQF

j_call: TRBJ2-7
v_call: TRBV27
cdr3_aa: ASSLSGTGGYEQY

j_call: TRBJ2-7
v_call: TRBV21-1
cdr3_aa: ASSKGTSGSCEQY

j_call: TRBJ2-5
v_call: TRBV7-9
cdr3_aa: ASSTWKGRQETQY

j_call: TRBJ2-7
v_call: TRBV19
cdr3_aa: ASSTPGEGFTYEQY